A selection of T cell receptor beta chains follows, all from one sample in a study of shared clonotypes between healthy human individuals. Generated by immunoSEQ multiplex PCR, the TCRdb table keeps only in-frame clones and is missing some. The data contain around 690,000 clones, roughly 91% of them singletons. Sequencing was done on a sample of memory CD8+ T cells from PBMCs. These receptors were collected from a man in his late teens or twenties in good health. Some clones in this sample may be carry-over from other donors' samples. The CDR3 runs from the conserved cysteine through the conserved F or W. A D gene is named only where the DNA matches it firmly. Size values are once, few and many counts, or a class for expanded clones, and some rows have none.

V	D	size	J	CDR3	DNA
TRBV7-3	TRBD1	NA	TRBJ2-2	CASSWAGDRTNTGELFF	TGTGCCAGCAGCTGGGCCGGGGACAGGACGAACACCGGGGAGCTGTTTTTT
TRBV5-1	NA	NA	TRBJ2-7	CASSSSSDGSYEQYF	TGCGCCAGCAGTTCTTCTAGCGATGGTTCCTACGAGCAGTACTTC
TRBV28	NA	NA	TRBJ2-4	CASSLILAGAADIQYF	TGTGCCAGCAGTTTAATCCTCGCGGGGGCGGCGGACATTCAGTACTTC
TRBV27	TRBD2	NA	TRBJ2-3	CASSPRLAGADTQYF	TGTGCCAGCAGTCCCCGGCTAGCGGGAGCAGATACGCAGTATTTT
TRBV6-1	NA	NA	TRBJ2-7	CASSRGNHEQYF	TGTGCCAGCAGTCGGGGTAACCACGAGCAGTACTTC
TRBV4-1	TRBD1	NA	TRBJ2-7	CASSSGTGVGYEQYF	TGCGCCAGCAGTTCCGGGACAGGGGTTGGGTACGAGCAGTACTTC
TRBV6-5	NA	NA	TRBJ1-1	CASSYTGHEAFF	TGTGCCAGCAGTTACACCGGTCACGAAGCTTTCTTT
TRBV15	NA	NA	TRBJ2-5	CATTPNPAAQETQYF	TGTGCCACCACCCCCAACCCGGCAGCTCAAGAGACCCAGTACTTC
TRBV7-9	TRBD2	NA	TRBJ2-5	CASSFRSGRVETQYF	TGTGCCAGCAGCTTCAGAAGCGGGAGGGTCGAGACCCAGTACTTC
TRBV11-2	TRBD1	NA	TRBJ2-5	CASSSRTGPQETQYF	TGTGCCAGCAGCTCTCGGACAGGGCCCCAAGAGACCCAGTACTTC
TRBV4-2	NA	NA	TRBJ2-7	CASSQEISWQHEQYF	TGTGCCAGCAGCCAAGAGATCTCTTGGCAGCACGAGCAGTACTTC
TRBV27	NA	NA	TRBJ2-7	CASSLSRQLAYEQYF	TGTGCCAGCAGTTTATCTCGCCAGTTAGCATACGAGCAGTACTTC
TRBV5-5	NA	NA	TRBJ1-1	CASSLLGPRNTEAFF	TGTGCCAGCAGCTTGTTAGGACCTCGGAACACTGAAGCTTTCTTT
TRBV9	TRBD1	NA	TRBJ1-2	CASSAPGTDINYGYTF	TGTGCCAGCAGCGCCCCCGGGACAGACATTAACTATGGCTACACCTTC
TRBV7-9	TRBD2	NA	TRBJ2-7	CASSRRGGRAQDFEQYF	TGTGCCAGCAGTCGCCGGGGCGGGAGGGCCCAAGACTTCGAGCAGTACTTC
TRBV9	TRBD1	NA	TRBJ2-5	CASSGMGQGQETQYF	TGTGCCAGCAGCGGAATGGGACAGGGACAGGAGACCCAGTACTTC
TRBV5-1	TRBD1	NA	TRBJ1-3	CASSTDRGEGNTIYF	TGCGCCAGCAGCACGGACAGGGGGGAAGGAAACACCATATATTTT
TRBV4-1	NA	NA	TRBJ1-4	CASSQVGEKLFF	TGCGCCAGCAGCCAAGTTGGCGAAAAACTGTTTTTT
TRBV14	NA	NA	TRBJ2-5	CASSQEGMGNLQETQYF	TGTGCCAGCAGCCAAGAGGGGATGGGGAACCTCCAAGAGACCCAGTACTTC
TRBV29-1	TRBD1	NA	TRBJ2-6	CSVAVTGSEANVLTF	TGCAGCGTGGCAGTGACAGGGAGTGAGGCGAACGTCCTGACTTTC
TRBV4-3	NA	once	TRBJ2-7	CASSQEWPGRYEQYF	TGCGCCAGCAGCCAAGAATGGCCAGGGAGGTACGAGCAGTACTTC
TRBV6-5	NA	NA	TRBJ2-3	CASSYVVVSPDTQYF	TGTGCCAGCAGTTACGTAGTAGTAAGCCCAGATACGCAGTATTTT
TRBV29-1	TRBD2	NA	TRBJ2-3	CSVDKLAGEVDTQYF	TGCAGCGTTGACAAACTAGCGGGAGAGGTAGATACGCAGTATTTT
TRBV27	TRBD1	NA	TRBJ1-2	CASSLGTGVGYTF	TGTGCCAGCAGTTTAGGCACAGGGGTCGGCTACACCTTC
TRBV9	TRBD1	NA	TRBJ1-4	CASSAQDRVNEKLFF	TGTGCCAGCAGCGCCCAGGACAGGGTGAATGAAAAACTGTTTTTT
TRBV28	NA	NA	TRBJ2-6	CASSLSVGALVPDGANVLTF	TGTGCCAGCAGTTTATCGGTGGGGGCCCTGGTTCCGGATGGGGCCAACGTCCTGACTTTC
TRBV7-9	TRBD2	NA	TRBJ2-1	CASSWSPGLAIHEQFF	TGTGCCAGCAGCTGGTCCCCGGGACTAGCCATCCATGAGCAGTTCTTC
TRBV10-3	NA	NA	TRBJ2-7	CASISSSYEQYF	TGTGCCAGCATTAGTTCATCCTACGAGCAGTACTTC